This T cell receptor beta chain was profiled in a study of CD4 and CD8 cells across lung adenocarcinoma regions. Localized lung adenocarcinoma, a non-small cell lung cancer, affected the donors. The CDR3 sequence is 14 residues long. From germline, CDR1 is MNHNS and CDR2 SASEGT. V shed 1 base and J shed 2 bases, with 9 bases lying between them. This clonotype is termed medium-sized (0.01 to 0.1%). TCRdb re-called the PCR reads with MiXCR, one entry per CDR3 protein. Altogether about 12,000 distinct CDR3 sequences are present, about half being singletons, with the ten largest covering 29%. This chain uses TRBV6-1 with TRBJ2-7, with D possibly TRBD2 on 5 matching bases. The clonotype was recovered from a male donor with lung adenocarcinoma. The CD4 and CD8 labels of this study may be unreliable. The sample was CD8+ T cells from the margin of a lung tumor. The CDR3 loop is CASSEEGSPYEQYF. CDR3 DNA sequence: TGTGCCAGCAGTGAAGAAGGGAGCCCCTACGAGCAGTACTTC.